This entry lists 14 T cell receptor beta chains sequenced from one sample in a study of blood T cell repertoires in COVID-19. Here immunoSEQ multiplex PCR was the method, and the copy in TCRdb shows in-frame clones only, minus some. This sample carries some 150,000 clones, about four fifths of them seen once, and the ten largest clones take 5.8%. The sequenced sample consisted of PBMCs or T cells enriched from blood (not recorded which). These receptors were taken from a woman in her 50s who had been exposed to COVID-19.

CDR3 bases: TGTGCCAGCAGTCAGGGGATGCAGCCCCAGCATTTT. It specifies CASSQGMQPQHF. The chain employs TRBV12-3 or TRBV12-4 and TRBJ1-5; perhaps TRBD1 as D (6 bases). This CDR3 has 12 amino acids. The V and J ends lost 5 bases and 7 bases respectively, with 9 bases between them.

In DNA form, the CDR3 reads TGTGCCAGCAGTGAGATCAGGCTACAAGAGACCCAGTACTTC. Translation: CASSEIRLQETQYF. The rearrangement uses TRBV2 and TRBJ2-5; D is unresolved. This CDR3 is 14 amino acids long. Germline V gene sequence: CDR1 SNHLY, CDR2 FYNNEI. With 3 bases removed from V and 2 bases from J, the gap between germline ends came to 10 bases.

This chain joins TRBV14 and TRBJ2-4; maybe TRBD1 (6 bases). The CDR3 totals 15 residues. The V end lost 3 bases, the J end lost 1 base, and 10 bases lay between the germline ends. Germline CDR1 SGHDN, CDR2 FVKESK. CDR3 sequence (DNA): TGTGCCAGCAGCCATTTGGGGGCGGCCAAAAACATTCAGTACTTC. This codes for CASSHLGAAKNIQYF.

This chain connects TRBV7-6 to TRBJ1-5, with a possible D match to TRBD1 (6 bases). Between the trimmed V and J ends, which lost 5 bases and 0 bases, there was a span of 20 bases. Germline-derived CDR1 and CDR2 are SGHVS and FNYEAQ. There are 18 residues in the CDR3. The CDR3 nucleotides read TGTGCCAGCAGCCAAGGAGTCCAGGGGAGCCATAGCAATCAGCCCCAGCATTTT. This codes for CASSQGVQGSHSNQPQHF.

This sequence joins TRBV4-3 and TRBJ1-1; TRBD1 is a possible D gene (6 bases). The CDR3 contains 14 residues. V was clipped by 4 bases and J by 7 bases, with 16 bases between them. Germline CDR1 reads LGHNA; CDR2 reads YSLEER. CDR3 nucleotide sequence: TGCGCCAGCAGCCGATACGAAGGGGGGGATGAAGCTTTCTTT. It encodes CASSRYEGGDEAFF.

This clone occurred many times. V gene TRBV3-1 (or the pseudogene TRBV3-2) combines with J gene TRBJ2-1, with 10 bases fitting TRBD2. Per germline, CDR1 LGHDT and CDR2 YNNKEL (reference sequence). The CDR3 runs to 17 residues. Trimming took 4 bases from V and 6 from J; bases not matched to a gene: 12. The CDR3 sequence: CASSPNLLAGVINEQFF. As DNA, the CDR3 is TGTGCCAGCAGCCCCAATCTCCTAGCGGGAGTGATCAATGAGCAGTTCTTC.

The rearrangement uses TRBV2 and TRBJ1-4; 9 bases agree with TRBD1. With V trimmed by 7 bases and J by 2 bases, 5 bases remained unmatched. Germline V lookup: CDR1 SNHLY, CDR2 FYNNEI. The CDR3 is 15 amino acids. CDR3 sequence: CASKPGQGTNEKLFF. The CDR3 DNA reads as TGTGCCAGCAAACCGGGACAGGGCACTAATGAAAAACTGTTTTTT.

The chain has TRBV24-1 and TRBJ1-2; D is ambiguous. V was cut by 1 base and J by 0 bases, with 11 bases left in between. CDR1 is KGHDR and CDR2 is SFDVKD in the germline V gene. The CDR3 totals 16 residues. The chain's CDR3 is CATSDFGAISNYGYTF. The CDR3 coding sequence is TGTGCCACCAGTGATTTCGGAGCGATTTCTAACTATGGCTACACCTTC.

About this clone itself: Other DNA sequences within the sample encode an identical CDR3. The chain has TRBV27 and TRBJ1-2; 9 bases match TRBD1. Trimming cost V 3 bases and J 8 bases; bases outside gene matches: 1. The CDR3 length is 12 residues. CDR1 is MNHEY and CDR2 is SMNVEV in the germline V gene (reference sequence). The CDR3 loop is CASSLTGGGYTF. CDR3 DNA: TGTGCCAGCAGTTTGACAGGGGGAGGCTACACCTTC.

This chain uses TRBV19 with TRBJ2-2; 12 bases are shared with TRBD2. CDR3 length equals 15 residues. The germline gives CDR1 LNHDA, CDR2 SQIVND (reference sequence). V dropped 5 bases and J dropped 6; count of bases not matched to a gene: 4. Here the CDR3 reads CASSGLAGGPGELFF. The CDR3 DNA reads TGTGCCAGTAGTGGCCTAGCGGGGGGGCCCGGGGAGCTGTTTTTT.

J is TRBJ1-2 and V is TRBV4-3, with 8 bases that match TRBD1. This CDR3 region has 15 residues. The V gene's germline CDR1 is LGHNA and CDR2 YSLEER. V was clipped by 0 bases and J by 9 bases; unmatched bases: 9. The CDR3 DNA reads TGCGCCAGCAGCCAAGACCTGGACAGGGAACGTAGCTACACCTTC. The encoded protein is CASSQDLDRERSYTF.

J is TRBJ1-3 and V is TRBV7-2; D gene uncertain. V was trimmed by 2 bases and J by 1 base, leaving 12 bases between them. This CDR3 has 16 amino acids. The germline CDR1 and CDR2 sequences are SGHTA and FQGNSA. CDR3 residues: CASSLIGPRSGNTIYF. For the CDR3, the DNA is TGTGCCAGCAGCTTAATTGGGCCTCGATCTGGAAACACCATATATTTT.

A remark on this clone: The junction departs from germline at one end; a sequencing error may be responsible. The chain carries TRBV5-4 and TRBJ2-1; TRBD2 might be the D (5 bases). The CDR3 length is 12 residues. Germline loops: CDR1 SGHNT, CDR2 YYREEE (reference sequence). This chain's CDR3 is CASSLDYFGELF. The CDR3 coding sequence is TGTGCCAGCAGCTTGGACTACTTCGGGGAACTCTTC.

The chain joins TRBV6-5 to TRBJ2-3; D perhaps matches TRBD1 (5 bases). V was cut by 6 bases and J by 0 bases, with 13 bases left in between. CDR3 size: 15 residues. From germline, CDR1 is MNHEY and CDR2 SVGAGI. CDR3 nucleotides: TGTGCCAGCAGCACACAGGCCACTAGCACAGATACGCAGTATTTT. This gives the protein CASSTQATSTDTQYF.